Below are 25 T cell receptor beta chains sequenced from a single sample in a study of blood T cells in healthy people across ages. Using a J-beta primer mix together with a sample-barcoded 5' primer, a second PCR was run for roughly 7 to 11 cycles. TCRdb re-analysed the 5' RACE reads in MiXCR, keeping a single row per CDR3 protein. The table includes under 2 million distinct CDR3 sequences, about 31% detected once. Material: blood. The receptor source for this set is a woman aged 25 to 45 in good health.

This clonotype turned up a few times. The chain recombines TRBV5-1 with TRBJ2-6; D is uncertain. The CDR3 covers 13 residues. Germline CDR1 reads SGHRS; CDR2 reads YFSETQ. The germline V and J ends were trimmed by 2 bases and 9 bases, with 9 bases remaining between them. The CDR3 sequence is CASSLGENNVLTF. The CDR3 bases are TGCGCCAGCAGCTTAGGAGAGAACAACGTCCTGACTTTC.

This sequence joins TRBV20-1 and TRBJ2-6, with D tentatively TRBD2 (6 bases). CDR1 DFQATT and CDR2 SNEGSKA come from the germline V gene (reference sequence). The CDR3 loop spans 17 amino acids. V shed 1 base and J shed 0 bases, with 13 bases lying between them. The CDR3, as DNA: TGCAGTGCTAGAGGACTAGAAGAAAACTCTGGGGCCAACGTCCTGACTTTC. Translation: CSARGLEENSGANVLTF.

V usage is TRBV7-2 and J usage is TRBJ2-5, with 10 bases aligning to TRBD2. V lost 7 bases and J lost 5; bases outside the gene matches: 10. Germline V gene data show CDR1 as SGHTA and CDR2 as FQGNSA. The CDR3 loop spans 15 amino acids. Here the CDR3 DNA reads TGTGCCAGCACCCCTCGGAGCGGGGGGGCGGAGACCCAGTACTTC. Translated, it gives CASTPRSGGAETQYF.

In its sample, this clonotype was seen many times. The chain is built from TRBV29-1 and TRBJ2-5; possibly TRBD2 for D (6 bases). The CDR3 is made up of 12 amino acids. V gave up 4 bases and J gave up 5 bases, with 11 bases separating them. The germline V gene encodes CDR1 SQVTM and CDR2 ANQGSEA. The chain's CDR3 is CSVGPRGETQYF. The DNA of the CDR3 is TGCAGCGTTGGTCCTCGGGGGGAGACCCAGTACTTC.

The chain joins TRBV7-9 to TRBJ1-2; 7 bases fit TRBD1. The CDR3 spans 14 residues. Germline CDR1 is SEHNR and CDR2 is FQNEAQ (reference sequence). V lost 5 bases to trimming and J lost 0 bases; unmatched junction nucleotides: 3. The CDR3 protein is CASSQGQSNYGYTF. The CDR3 nucleotides read TGTGCCAGCAGCCAGGGACAGTCTAACTATGGCTACACCTTC.

This clonotype was counted a few times. The V and J genes are TRBV4-1 and TRBJ1-4; D is perhaps TRBD1 (5 bases). V was pared by 1 base and J by 12 bases, with 15 bases between. Germline assignment: CDR1 MGHRA and CDR2 YSYEKL. The CDR3 covers 14 residues. The CDR3 DNA sequence: TGCGCCAGCAGCCAAGTTTCCGGGGACGGCGAACTGTTTTTT. It specifies CASSQVSGDGELFF.

This clonotype was picked up a small number of times. V usage is TRBV20-1 and J usage is TRBJ1-2; 7 bases match TRBD1. Germline values: CDR1 DFQATT, CDR2 SNEGSKA (reference sequence). The CDR3 is 17 amino acids. J lost 2 bases, V lost 6 bases, and 18 bases had no gene match. CDR3 loop: CSAPKPFPLQGNYGYTF. The CDR3, as DNA: TGCAGTGCCCCGAAACCCTTCCCCCTACAGGGGAACTATGGCTACACCTTC.

V is TRBV20-1 and J is TRBJ2-4; a possible D gene is TRBD2 (7 bases). V dropped 2 bases and J dropped 2 bases, with 10 bases sitting between them. Germline lookup yields CDR1 DFQATT and CDR2 SNEGSKA (reference sequence). The CDR3 extends over 14 amino acids. This CDR3 reads CSARYGGPKNIQYF. CDR3 DNA sequence: TGCAGTGCTAGATACGGGGGGCCCAAAAACATTCAGTACTTC.

This clonotype was detected a few times. The genes are TRBV10-1 and TRBJ1-1; D unresolved. Trimming stripped 3 bases from V and 1 base from J, with 12 bases between. Germline V gene data show CDR1 as WNHNN and CDR2 as SYGVQD (reference sequence). The length of the CDR3 is 15 residues. CDR3 loop: CASSESRVSNTEAFF. For the CDR3, the DNA is TGCGCCAGCAGTGAATCAAGGGTATCGAACACTGAAGCTTTCTTT.

This clonotype has ten or more counts. The V call is TRBV6-6, the J call TRBJ2-3; 11 bases are a match to TRBD2. From germline, CDR1 is MNHNY and CDR2 SVGAGI (reference sequence). The CDR3 runs to 15 residues. After removal of 6 bases from V and 3 bases from J, the junction contained 5 bases not matched to a gene. The CDR3 nucleotides read TGTGCCAGCAGGCCGGGACTAGCGGCTACAGATACGCAGTATTTT. Its protein is CASRPGLAATDTQYF.

The rearrangement uses TRBV7-3 and TRBJ1-1; no reliable D call. From germline, CDR1 is SGHTA and CDR2 FQGTGA. Trimming shortened V by 5 bases and J by 0 bases, and 7 bases separated the two germline ends. This CDR3 spans 13 amino acids. CDR3 coding DNA: TGTGCCAGCAGCGCGTACATGAACACTGAAGCTTTCTTT. This codes for CASSAYMNTEAFF.

CDR3 amino acids: CASRLGLAEGNEQFF. The CDR3 nucleotides are TGTGCCAGCAGATTGGGACTAGCGGAAGGTAATGAGCAGTTCTTC. The gene calls are TRBV27 and TRBJ2-1, with 11 bases matching TRBD2. The germline V gene has CDR1 MNHEY and CDR2 SMNVEV (reference sequence). J gave up 7 bases and V 6 bases, and 8 bases lay outside the gene matches. CDR3 size: 15 residues.

This clonotype was observed a handful of times. The V call is TRBV9, the J call TRBJ2-3; D gene ambiguous. V was shortened by 4 bases and J by 6 bases, with 15 bases between the two germline ends. Germline V gives CDR1 SGDLS, CDR2 YYNGEE. CDR3 length equals 14 residues. This CDR3 is CASSPQGAKDTQYF. CDR3 bases: TGTGCCAGCAGCCCCCAAGGAGCTAAGGATACGCAGTATTTT.

Only a few counts were recorded for this clonotype. The chain recombines TRBV9 with TRBJ2-1, with TRBD2 identical over 9 bases. V shed 4 bases and J 5 bases; nucleotides not matched to a gene: 10. CDR3 length: 16 amino acids. Germline V gene data show CDR1 as SGDLS and CDR2 as YYNGEE. This CDR3 reads CASSPRGGTQNNEQFF. The CDR3, as DNA: TGTGCCAGCAGCCCGCGGGGGGGGACTCAAAACAATGAGCAGTTCTTC. The whole variable domain, remainder taken from reference TRBV9 and TRBJ2-1, is DSGVTQTPKHLITATGQRVTLRCSPRSGDLSVYWYQQSLDQGLQFLIQYYNGEERAKGNILERFSAQQFPDLHSELNLSSLELGDSALYFCASSPRGGTQNNEQFFGPGTRLTVL.

This clonotype was detected ten times or more. The chain has TRBV21-1 and TRBJ2-5; the table's D gene call, TRBD1, was not cross checked with the DNA. TRBV21-1 represents a pseudogene. The CDR3 loop spans 14 amino acids. CDR3 residues: CATSGMTGQETQYF. In DNA, the CDR3 is TGTGCCACCAGTGGTATGACAGGACAAGAGACCCAGTACTTC.

The chain couples TRBV7-9 to TRBJ2-1, with D tentatively TRBD2 (5 bases). Germline V gene sequence: CDR1 SEHNR, CDR2 FQNEAQ (reference sequence). The CDR3 has 15 amino acids. V was cut by 5 bases and J by 5 bases, with 16 bases left in between. CDR3 DNA: TGTGCCAGCAGCAAACCGGGGTACAGAAACAATGAGCAGTTCTTC. Protein product: CASSKPGYRNNEQFF.

This clonotype has a count of ten or more. The CDR3 nucleotides read TGCGCCAGCAACGAGGCGGGAGTCTCACGTGGTGAGCAGTTCTTC. It codes for CASNEAGVSRGEQFF. V usage is TRBV5-1 and J usage is TRBJ2-1, with TRBD2 matching 7 bases. Germline V lookup: CDR1 SGHRS, CDR2 YFSETQ. Trimming took 6 bases from V and 9 from J; bases not matched to a gene: 15. CDR3 length: 15 amino acids.

Notes on this clonotype: A much larger clonotype is one base distant, so this may be a read error. J is TRBJ1-2 and V is TRBV29-1; a weak D match, TRBD1 (5 bases). The CDR3 consists of 14 residues. CDR1 is SQVTM and CDR2 is ANQGSEA in the germline V gene. The CDR3 sequence: CSVDAYVQEYDYTF. For the CDR3, the DNA is TGCAGCGTTGATGCTTATGTACAGGAGTATGACTACACCTTC.

The rearrangement links TRBV30 to TRBJ2-1; a weak D match, TRBD2 (6 bases). Germline V lookup: CDR1 GTSNPN, CDR2 SVGIG (reference sequence). The CDR3 loop spans 17 amino acids. V was clipped by 3 bases and J by 6 bases, with 24 bases between them. CDR3 in DNA: TGTGCCTGGAGCGTCGGGGGTGGGCCAGTAGCGACCAATGAGCAGTTCTTC. Encoded protein: CAWSVGGGPVATNEQFF.

The V gene is TRBV6-1, the J gene TRBJ1-4; 7 bases fit TRBD1. The V and J ends lost 6 bases and 8 bases, in that order; junction bases with no gene match: 9. The CDR3 sequence is 14 residues long. Germline CDR1 is MNHNS and CDR2 is SASEGT. CDR3 sequence reads: CASRPRTGGEKLFF. CDR3 nucleotides: TGTGCCAGCAGGCCCCGGACAGGTGGCGAAAAACTGTTTTTT.

This clonotype was counted ten times or more. The CDR3 DNA reads as TGTGCCAGCAGTTCTCTCGGACTAGCGGGGCAAGAGACCCAGTACTTC. This gives the protein CASSSLGLAGQETQYF. The gene calls are TRBV27 and TRBJ2-5, with 12 bases fitting TRBD2. Germline values: CDR1 MNHEY, CDR2 SMNVEV (reference sequence). This CDR3 region has 16 residues. The ends lost 4 bases at V and 2 bases at J; junction bases unmatched: 5.

This clonotype came up many times. This chain connects TRBV6-5 to TRBJ2-7; TRBD1 aligns across 8 bases. Germline V gene lookup returns CDR1 MNHEY and CDR2 SVGAGI. V was clipped by 5 bases and J by 4 bases; unmatched bases: 7. CDR3 length: 14 residues. In DNA form, the CDR3 reads TGTGCCAGCAGTCAATCCTGGACAGGGTACGAGCAGTACTTC. Translation gives CASSQSWTGYEQYF.

V gene TRBV6-6 combines with J gene TRBJ1-4; possible D gene TRBD1, 6 bases. The CDR3 has 16 residues. The germline V gene has CDR1 MNHNY and CDR2 SVGAGI (reference sequence). V gave up 0 bases and J gave up 2 bases, with 10 bases separating them. Here the CDR3 reads CASSYSPGGTNEKLFF. CDR3 in DNA: TGTGCCAGCAGTTACTCACCGGGGGGCACTAATGAAAAACTGTTTTTT.

The genes are TRBV12-3 or TRBV12-4 and TRBJ2-3, with a tentative D call TRBD2 (6 bases). V was cut by 6 bases and J by 1 base, with 14 bases left in between. This CDR3 spans 15 amino acids. The chain's CDR3 is CASSPRGKRTDTQYF. The CDR3 DNA is TGTGCCAGCAGCCCCCGGGGGAAACGCACAGATACGCAGTATTTT.

This clonotype was seen more than once but under ten times. The chain joins TRBV7-9 to TRBJ2-5, with D hard to call. The V end was cut by 5 bases, the J end by 4 bases, with 17 bases between. The CDR3 covers 15 residues. Germline loops: CDR1 SEHNR, CDR2 FQNEAQ (reference sequence). As DNA, the CDR3 is TGTGCCAGCAGCCCCCCCGGCAAGGTGCTAGAGACCCAGTACTTC. The encoded protein is CASSPPGKVLETQYF.